This entry lists 26 T cell receptor beta chains sequenced from one sample in a study of cytomegalovirus exposure and HLA in healthy donors. With 60 Vbeta and 13 Jbeta primers, the PCR was carried out. Assay used: immunoSEQ multiplex PCR; TCRdb lists only in-frame clones, some missing. The sample holds about 200,000 clones, around 80% seen once. Sequencing used PBMCs. The source of these receptors is a man aged 35-49 years in good health and CMV-seronegative.

The chain combines TRBV7-2 with TRBJ2-7, with D possibly TRBD1 on 5 matching bases. Germline V gene lookup returns CDR1 SGHTA and CDR2 FQGNSA. The CDR3 is made up of 16 amino acids. V lost 4 bases, J lost 1 base, and 17 bases lay in between. CDR3 protein: CASSSATPGISYEQYF. The CDR3 DNA follows: TGTGCCAGCAGCTCCGCCACCCCAGGGATTTCCTACGAGCAGTACTTC.

This clone has a handful of counts. A junction end diverges from the germline sequence, so it may reflect a read error. The chain recombines TRBV7-9 with TRBJ1-1, with 7 bases identical to TRBD1. This CDR3 is 13 amino acids long. Germline-derived CDR1 and CDR2 are SEHNR and FQNEAQ (reference sequence). CDR3 sequence: CSSSNSGTDEAFF. CDR3 DNA: TGTTCCAGCAGCAACTCCGGGACAGACGAAGCTTTCTTT.

This clone showed up just a few times. J is TRBJ1-6 and V is TRBV4-3, with D tentatively TRBD1 (6 bases). This CDR3 has 16 amino acids. V shed 3 bases and J shed 13 bases, with 22 bases lying between them. Looked up from germline, CDR1 is LGHNA and CDR2 is YSLEER. Written as DNA, the CDR3 is TGCGCCAGCAGCCACTCCGAGGGGGACCCCACGGTCCCCCTCCACTTT. As protein: CASSHSEGDPTVPLHF.

This chain connects TRBV12-5 to TRBJ2-2; D is possibly TRBD2 (5 bases). Germline CDR1 and CDR2: LGHNT and FRNRAP. V was trimmed by 0 bases and J by 4 bases, leaving 9 bases between them. The CDR3 has 15 amino acids. The CDR3 protein is CASGLVLAGTGELFF. The CDR3 DNA follows: TGTGCTAGTGGTTTGGTACTCGCGGGCACCGGGGAGCTGTTTTTT.

This clone was picked up a small number of times. This chain links TRBV19 with TRBJ2-6; no definite D call. This CDR3 region has 14 residues. Germline V CDR1 and CDR2: LNHDA, SQIVND (reference sequence). Deletions cut 5 bases from V and 18 bases from J, with 23 bases between. Here the CDR3 DNA reads TGTGCCAGTAGTCCCCAAGTTAAAACGAGAATTTGGACTTTC. This translates into CASSPQVKTRIWTF. Full variable domain (outside the CDR3, taken from reference TRBV19 and TRBJ2-6): DGGITQSPKYLFRKEGQNVTLSCEQNLNHDAMYWYRQDPGQGLRLIYYSQIVNDFQKGDIAEGYSVSREKKESFPLTVTSAQKNPTAFYLCASSPQVKTRIWTFGAGSRLTVL.

This CDR3 reads CASSLTGGYTF. The CDR3 bases are TGTGCCAGCAGTCTGACAGGTGGCTACACCTTC. This sequence joins TRBV28 and TRBJ1-2; possibly TRBD1 for D (6 bases). This CDR3 is 11 amino acids long. Germline CDR1 is MDHEN and CDR2 is SYDVKM. V shed 5 bases and J shed 7 bases, with 8 bases lying between them.

This chain uses TRBV5-4 with TRBJ2-3; tentatively, D is TRBD2 (5 bases). From germline, CDR1 is SGHNT and CDR2 YYREEE (reference sequence). V was pared by 1 base and J by 0 bases, with 12 bases between. The CDR3 has 16 amino acids. CDR3 in DNA: TGTGCCAGCAGCTTGTACGAGCGGACTAGCACAGATACGCAGTATTTT. Translation gives CASSLYERTSTDTQYF.

The table lists this clone with a few counts. This chain links TRBV5-6 with TRBJ1-5; D may be TRBD1 (6 bases). This CDR3 is built from 15 residues. Germline V gives CDR1 SGHDT, CDR2 YYEEEE. Trimming removed 3 bases at V and 3 bases at J, with 13 bases between. CDR3 nucleotides: TGTGCCAGCAGCTCAAGACAGGCCTACAATCAGCCCCAGCATTTT. As protein: CASSSRQAYNQPQHF.

As for this clone: The sample has other DNA sequences that encode this CDR3 too. This sequence joins TRBV9 and TRBJ2-5; 8 bases map to TRBD2. The length of the CDR3 is 15 residues. Germline assignment: CDR1 SGDLS and CDR2 YYNGEE. V was pared by 2 bases and J by 2 bases, with 5 bases of the junction left unmatched. The CDR3: CASSVGPGGQETQYF. The CDR3 coding sequence is TGTGCCAGCAGCGTGGGGCCGGGAGGGCAAGAGACCCAGTACTTC.

V is TRBV7-7 and J is TRBJ2-5; 13 bases agree with TRBD2. Germline-derived CDR1 and CDR2 are SSHAT and FNYEAQ (reference sequence). This CDR3 is built from 15 residues. V shed 5 bases and J 5 bases; nucleotides not matched to a gene: 5. The CDR3 reads CASSPGTSGTETQYF. CDR3 nucleotides: TGTGCCAGCAGCCCCGGGACTAGCGGGACGGAGACCCAGTACTTC.

The gene calls are TRBV11-3 and TRBJ2-6; D uncertain. Trimming left V 8 bases short and J 0 bases short, with 5 bases between. This CDR3 contains 13 residues. CDR1 and CDR2 from the germline V gene are SGHNT and YENEEA. The CDR3 DNA is TGTGCCAGCTCCCTCTCTGGGGCCAACGTCCTGACTTTC. Translating gives CASSLSGANVLTF.

This clone showed up just once. The chain employs TRBV2 and TRBJ2-2, with a tentative D call TRBD2 (6 bases). The CDR3 length is 18 residues. The germline CDR1 and CDR2 sequences are SNHLY and FYNNEI. The V gene lost 6 bases and the J gene lost 7 bases, with 27 bases spanning the gap. CDR3 loop: CASRTDGAGWKANGELFF. CDR3 DNA: TGTGCCAGCAGGACCGACGGGGCGGGATGGAAGGCGAACGGGGAGCTGTTTTTT.

V gene TRBV5-1 combines with J gene TRBJ1-2; TRBD1 matches at 7 bases. CDR1 and CDR2 (germline): SGHRS, YFSETQ. After removal of 0 bases from V and 4 bases from J, the junction contained 3 bases not matched to a gene. The CDR3 totals 14 residues. The CDR3 protein is CASSLVTGAYGYTF. CDR3 nucleotides: TGCGCCAGCAGCTTGGTCACAGGGGCCTATGGCTACACCTTC.

This clone was found once. The chain links TRBV2 to TRBJ2-5; D uncertain. The germline V gene has CDR1 SNHLY and CDR2 FYNNEI. The CDR3 consists of 14 residues. Trimming cost V 5 bases and J 1 base, with 11 bases left between them. The chain's CDR3 is CASSSRVFQETQYF. The CDR3 DNA reads as TGTGCCAGCAGTAGCCGGGTCTTCCAAGAGACCCAGTACTTC.

The chain links TRBV7-2 to TRBJ2-1; TRBD2 aligns across 8 bases. Per the germline V gene, CDR1 is SGHTA and CDR2 is FQGNSA. CDR3 length: 13 residues. After removal of 7 bases from V and 2 bases from J, the junction contained 1 base not matched to a gene. CDR3 bases: TGTGCCAGCAAGCGGGAGACCTACAATGAGCAGTTCTTC. It specifies CASKRETYNEQFF.

This clone has just a few counts. The chain recombines TRBV30 with TRBJ2-2; D remains ambiguous. CDR1 and CDR2 from the germline V gene are GTSNPN and SVGIG (reference sequence). The CDR3 has 12 amino acids. The V gene lost 4 bases and the J gene lost 5 bases, with 8 bases spanning the gap. The CDR3 spells CAWKARTGELFF. The CDR3 nucleotides are TGTGCCTGGAAGGCGAGGACCGGGGAGCTGTTTTTT.

The rearrangement links TRBV6-5 to TRBJ1-5; maybe TRBD1 (5 bases). The V gene's germline CDR1 is MNHEY and CDR2 SVGAGI. V was clipped by 8 bases and J by 6 bases, with 14 bases between them. This CDR3 region has 13 residues. In DNA, the CDR3 is TGTGCCAGCTTGGGGGGGGAAGGTCAGCCCCAGCATTTT. Protein sequence: CASLGGEGQPQHF.

The chain combines TRBV5-8 with TRBJ1-1; 7 positions agree with TRBD1. V was clipped by 1 base and J by 4 bases; unmatched bases: 4. The germline V gene encodes CDR1 SGHTS and CDR2 YDEGEE. The CDR3 contains 14 residues. The CDR3 DNA reads TGTGCCAGCAGCTTGCAGGGGGTAGTCACTGAAGCTTTCTTT. Protein product: CASSLQGVVTEAFF.

The chain uses TRBV9 and TRBJ2-1; 9 nucleotides line up with TRBD2. Germline V gene sequence: CDR1 SGDLS, CDR2 YYNGEE. V shed 0 bases, J shed 9 bases, and the junction held 4 bases outside the gene matches. The CDR3 spans 14 residues. The CDR3 is CASSVVVAGVEQFF. CDR3 coding DNA: TGTGCCAGCAGCGTAGTGGTAGCGGGGGTTGAGCAGTTCTTC.

The rearrangement uses TRBV7-9 and TRBJ2-7, with 9 bases that match TRBD2. Germline-derived CDR1 and CDR2 are SEHNR and FQNEAQ (reference sequence). The CDR3 sequence is 15 residues long. V lost 5 bases and J lost 3; bases outside the gene matches: 8. CDR3 region: CASSEGVSGSYEQYF. The CDR3 region has the DNA TGTGCCAGCAGCGAAGGGGTTAGCGGGAGCTACGAGCAGTACTTC.

This chain uses TRBV25-1 with TRBJ1-4; the D gene is possibly TRBD1 (6 bases). There are 17 residues in the CDR3. Trimming took 0 bases from V and 3 from J, leaving 14 bases between them. In germline, CDR1 is MGHDK, CDR2 SYGVNS. This chain's CDR3 is CASSEYRGGRANEKLFF. The CDR3 region has the DNA TGTGCCAGCAGTGAATATCGGGGGGGCAGGGCTAATGAAAAACTGTTTTTT.

The J gene is TRBJ1-5, the V gene TRBV9; no firm D call. Germline lookup yields CDR1 SGDLS and CDR2 YYNGEE. V was trimmed by 0 bases and J by 7 bases, leaving 8 bases between them. The CDR3 totals 13 residues. The CDR3 region is CASSVGSVQPQHF. DNA for the CDR3: TGTGCCAGCAGCGTAGGTTCCGTGCAGCCCCAGCATTTT.

This clone was seen a few times. In DNA form, the CDR3 reads TGTGCCAGCAGCTTAGGGACTAGCGGGAGTATTGAGACCTACGAGCAGTACTTC. Amino acids: CASSLGTSGSIETYEQYF. V is TRBV11-2 and J is TRBJ2-7, with TRBD2 identical over 13 bases. The ends lost 1 base at V and 2 bases at J; junction bases unmatched: 8. Germline loops: CDR1 SGHAT, CDR2 FQNNGV. The CDR3 is 18 amino acids.

The chain joins TRBV7-2 to TRBJ2-1; 8 positions match TRBD2. The trim removed 4 bases at V and 10 bases at J, leaving 9 bases unmatched. The CDR3 is 14 residues long. CDR1 is SGHTA and CDR2 is FQGNSA in the germline V gene. Here the CDR3 reads CASSSGLGRSEQFF. The CDR3, as DNA: TGTGCCAGCAGCTCGGGACTAGGGAGGAGCGAGCAGTTCTTC.

This chain links TRBV7-9 with TRBJ1-1, with a tentative D call TRBD1 (6 bases). CDR3 length: 13 amino acids. Trimming took 3 bases from V and 3 from J, leaving 8 bases between them. Germline V gene sequence: CDR1 SEHNR, CDR2 FQNEAQ (reference sequence). The CDR3 nucleotides are TGTGCCAGCAGCTTTCCAGGGGACACTGAAGCTTTCTTT. Its protein product is CASSFPGDTEAFF.

Concerning this clone: At the DNA level, this CDR3 is encoded by other sequences in the same sample as well. The rearrangement joins TRBV5-1 to TRBJ2-5; possibly TRBD1 for D (6 bases). V lost 0 bases, J lost 1 base, and 7 bases lay in between. CDR1 is SGHRS, CDR2 YFSETQ, per germline. This CDR3 comprises 14 residues. The CDR3 DNA is TGCGCCAGCAGCTTGGTAGGGGGCCAAGAGACCCAGTACTTC. This sequence encodes CASSLVGGQETQYF.